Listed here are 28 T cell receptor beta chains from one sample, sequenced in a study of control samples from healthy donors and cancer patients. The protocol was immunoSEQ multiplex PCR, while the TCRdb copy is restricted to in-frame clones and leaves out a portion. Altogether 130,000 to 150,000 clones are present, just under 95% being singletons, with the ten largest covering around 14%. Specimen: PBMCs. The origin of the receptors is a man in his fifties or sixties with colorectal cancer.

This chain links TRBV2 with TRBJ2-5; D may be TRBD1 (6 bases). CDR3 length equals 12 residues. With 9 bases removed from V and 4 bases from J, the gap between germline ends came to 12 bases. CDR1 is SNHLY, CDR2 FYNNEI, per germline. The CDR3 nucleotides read TGTGCCAGGGCGGGCAGGGGAGAGACCCAGTACTTC. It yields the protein CARAGRGETQYF.

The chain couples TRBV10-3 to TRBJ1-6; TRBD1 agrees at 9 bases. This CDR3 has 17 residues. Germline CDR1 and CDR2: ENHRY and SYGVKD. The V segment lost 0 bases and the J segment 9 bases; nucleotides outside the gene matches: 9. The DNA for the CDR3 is TGTGCCATCAGTGAGTCTGGGGTGGGACAGGGATCTTCACCCCTCCACTTT. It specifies CAISESGVGQGSSPLHF.

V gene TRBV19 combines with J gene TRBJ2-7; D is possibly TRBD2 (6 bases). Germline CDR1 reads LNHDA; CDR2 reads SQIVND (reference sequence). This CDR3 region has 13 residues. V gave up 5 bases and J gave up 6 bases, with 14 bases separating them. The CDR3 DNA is TGTGCCAGTAGTCTCCGTCAGGGAGGCGAGCAGTACTTC. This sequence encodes CASSLRQGGEQYF.

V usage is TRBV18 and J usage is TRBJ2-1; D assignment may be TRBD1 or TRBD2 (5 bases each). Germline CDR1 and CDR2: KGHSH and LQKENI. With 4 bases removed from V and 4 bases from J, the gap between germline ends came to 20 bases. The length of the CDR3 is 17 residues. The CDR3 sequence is CASSLSTPGTDYNEQFF. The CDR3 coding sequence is TGTGCCAGCTCACTGTCGACACCCGGGACCGATTACAATGAGCAGTTCTTC.

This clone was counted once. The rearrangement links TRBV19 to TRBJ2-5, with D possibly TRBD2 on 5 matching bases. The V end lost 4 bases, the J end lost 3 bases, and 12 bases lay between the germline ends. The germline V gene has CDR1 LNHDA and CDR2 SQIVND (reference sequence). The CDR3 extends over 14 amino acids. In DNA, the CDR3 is TGTGCCAGTAGTAACTCCGGGGTTAAAGAGACCCAGTACTTC. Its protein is CASSNSGVKETQYF.

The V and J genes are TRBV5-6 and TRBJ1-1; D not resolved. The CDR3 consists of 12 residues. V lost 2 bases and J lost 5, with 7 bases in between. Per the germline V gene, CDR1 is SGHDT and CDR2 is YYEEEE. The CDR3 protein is CASSLSSTEAFF. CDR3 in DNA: TGTGCCAGCAGCTTAAGTAGTACTGAAGCTTTCTTT.

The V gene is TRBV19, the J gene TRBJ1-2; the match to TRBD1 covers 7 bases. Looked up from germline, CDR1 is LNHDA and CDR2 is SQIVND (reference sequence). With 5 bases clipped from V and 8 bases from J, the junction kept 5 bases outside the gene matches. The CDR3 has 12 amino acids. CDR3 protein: CASSPRQGGYTF. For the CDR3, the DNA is TGTGCCAGTAGTCCTAGACAGGGCGGCTACACCTTC.

The DNA of the CDR3 is TGTGCCAGCAGTTACTTAACTACAGGGGAGACTGAAGCTTTCTTT. As protein: CASSYLTTGETEAFF. The J gene is TRBJ1-1, the V gene TRBV6-5, with 7 bases fitting TRBD1. CDR1 and CDR2 (germline): MNHEY, SVGAGI. This CDR3 contains 15 residues. J gave up 5 bases and V 1 base, and 7 bases lay outside the gene matches.

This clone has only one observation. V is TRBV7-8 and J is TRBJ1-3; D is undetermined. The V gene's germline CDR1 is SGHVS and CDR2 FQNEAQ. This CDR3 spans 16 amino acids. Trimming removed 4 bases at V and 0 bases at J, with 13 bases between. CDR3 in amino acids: CASSSGSPGSGNTIYF. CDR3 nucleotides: TGTGCCAGCAGCTCGGGTAGTCCTGGCTCTGGAAACACCATATATTTT.

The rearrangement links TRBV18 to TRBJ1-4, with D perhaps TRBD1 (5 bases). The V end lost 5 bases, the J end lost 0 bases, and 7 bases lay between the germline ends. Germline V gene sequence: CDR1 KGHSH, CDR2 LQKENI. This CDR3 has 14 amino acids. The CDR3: CASSATATNEKLFF. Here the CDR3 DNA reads TGTGCCAGCTCAGCGACAGCAACTAATGAAAAACTGTTTTTT.

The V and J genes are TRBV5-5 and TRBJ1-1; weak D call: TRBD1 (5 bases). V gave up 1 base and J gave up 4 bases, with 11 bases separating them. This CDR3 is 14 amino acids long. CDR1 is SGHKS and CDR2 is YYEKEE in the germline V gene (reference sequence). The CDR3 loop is CASSLLQDTTEAFF. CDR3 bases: TGTGCCAGCAGCTTGTTACAGGATACCACTGAAGCTTTCTTT.

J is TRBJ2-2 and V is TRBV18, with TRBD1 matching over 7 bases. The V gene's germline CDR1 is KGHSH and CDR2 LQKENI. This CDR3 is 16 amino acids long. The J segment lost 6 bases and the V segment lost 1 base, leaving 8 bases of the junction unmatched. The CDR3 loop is CASSPLAQGNAGELFF. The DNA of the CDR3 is TGTGCCAGCTCACCACTCGCACAGGGGAATGCCGGGGAGCTGTTTTTT. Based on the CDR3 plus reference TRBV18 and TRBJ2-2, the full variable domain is NAGVMQNPRHLVRRRGQEARLRCSPMKGHSHVYWYRQLPEEGLKFMVYLQKENIIDESGMPKERFSAEFPKEGPSILRIQQVVRGDSAAYFCASSPLAQGNAGELFFGEGSRLTVL.

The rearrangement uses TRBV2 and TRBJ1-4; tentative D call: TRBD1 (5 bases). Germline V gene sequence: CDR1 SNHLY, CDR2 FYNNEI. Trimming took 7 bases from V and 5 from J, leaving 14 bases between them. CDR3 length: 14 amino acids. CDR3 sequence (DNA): TGTGCCAGCAAGAGGGATGGGGGAAATGAAAAACTGTTTTTT. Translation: CASKRDGGNEKLFF.

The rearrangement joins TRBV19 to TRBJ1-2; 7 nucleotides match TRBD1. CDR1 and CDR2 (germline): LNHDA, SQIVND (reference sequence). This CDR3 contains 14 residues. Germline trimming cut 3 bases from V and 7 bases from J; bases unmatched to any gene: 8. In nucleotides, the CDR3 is TGTGCCAGTAGTATCTTCGTACAGGGGCGTGGCTACACCTTC. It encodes CASSIFVQGRGYTF. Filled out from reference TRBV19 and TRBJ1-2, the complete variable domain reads DGGITQSPKYLFRKEGQNVTLSCEQNLNHDAMYWYRQDPGQGLRLIYYSQIVNDFQKGDIAEGYSVSREKKESFPLTVTSAQKNPTAFYLCASSIFVQGRGYTFGSGTRLTVV.

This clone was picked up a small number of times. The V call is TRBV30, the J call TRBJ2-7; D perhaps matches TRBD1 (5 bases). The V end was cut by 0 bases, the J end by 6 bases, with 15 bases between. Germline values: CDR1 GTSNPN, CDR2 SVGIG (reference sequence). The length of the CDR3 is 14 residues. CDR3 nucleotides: TGTGCCTGGAGTGTACTTGGGGCCACTGGCGAGCAGTACTTC. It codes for CAWSVLGATGEQYF.

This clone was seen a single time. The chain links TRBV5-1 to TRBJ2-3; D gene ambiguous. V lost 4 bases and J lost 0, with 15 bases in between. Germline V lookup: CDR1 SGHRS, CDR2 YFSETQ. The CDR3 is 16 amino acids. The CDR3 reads CASSIAVTSSTDTQYF. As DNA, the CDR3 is TGCGCCAGCAGCATCGCTGTTACGTCTAGCACAGATACGCAGTATTTT.

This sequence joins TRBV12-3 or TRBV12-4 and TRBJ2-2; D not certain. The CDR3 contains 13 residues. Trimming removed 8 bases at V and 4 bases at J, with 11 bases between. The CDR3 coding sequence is TGTGCCAGCCGCCAACTTATCACCGGGGAGCTGTTTTTT. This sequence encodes CASRQLITGELFF.

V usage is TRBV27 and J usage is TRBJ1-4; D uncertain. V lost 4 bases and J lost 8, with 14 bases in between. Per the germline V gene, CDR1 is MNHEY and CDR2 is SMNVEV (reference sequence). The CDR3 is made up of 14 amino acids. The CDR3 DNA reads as TGTGCCAGCAGTTCTAGCCTGCTTGGCGAAAAACTGTTTTTT. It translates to CASSSSLLGEKLFF.

CDR3 DNA sequence: TGCGCCAGCAGCTACGGACAGGGGGAGCTGTTTTTT. Translation: CASSYGQGELFF. The chain joins TRBV5-1 to TRBJ2-2, with D perhaps TRBD1 (6 bases). CDR1 is SGHRS and CDR2 is YFSETQ in the germline V gene. The CDR3 runs to 12 residues. Trimming pared 3 bases from V and 8 bases from J, leaving 8 bases between.

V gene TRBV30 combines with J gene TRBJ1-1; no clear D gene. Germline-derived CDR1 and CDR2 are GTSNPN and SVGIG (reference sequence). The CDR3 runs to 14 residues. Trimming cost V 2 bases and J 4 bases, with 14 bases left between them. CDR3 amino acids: CAWSPGGGSTEAFF. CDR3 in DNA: TGTGCCTGGAGTCCTGGAGGAGGGAGCACTGAAGCTTTCTTT.

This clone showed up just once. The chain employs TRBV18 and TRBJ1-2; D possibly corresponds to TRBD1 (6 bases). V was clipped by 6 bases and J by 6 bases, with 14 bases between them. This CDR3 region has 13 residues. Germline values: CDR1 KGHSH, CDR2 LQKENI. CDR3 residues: CASSPREGDGYTF. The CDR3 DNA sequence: TGTGCCAGCTCCCCAAGGGAGGGGGATGGCTACACCTTC. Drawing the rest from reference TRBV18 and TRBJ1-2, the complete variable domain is NAGVMQNPRHLVRRRGQEARLRCSPMKGHSHVYWYRQLPEEGLKFMVYLQKENIIDESGMPKERFSAEFPKEGPSILRIQQVVRGDSAAYFCASSPREGDGYTFGSGTRLTVV.

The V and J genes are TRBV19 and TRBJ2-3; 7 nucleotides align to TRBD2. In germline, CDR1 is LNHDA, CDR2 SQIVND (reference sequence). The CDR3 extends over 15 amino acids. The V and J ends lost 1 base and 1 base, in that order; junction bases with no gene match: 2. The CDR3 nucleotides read TGTGCCAGTAGTATAGGTGGGGGGGGCACAGATACGCAGTATTTT. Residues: CASSIGGGGTDTQYF.

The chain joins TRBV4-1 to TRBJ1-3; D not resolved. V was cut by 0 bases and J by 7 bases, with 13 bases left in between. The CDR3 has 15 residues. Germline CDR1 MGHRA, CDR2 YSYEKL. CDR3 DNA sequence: TGCGCCAGCAGCCAAGATAAACAGACGGCGAACACCATATATTTT. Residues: CASSQDKQTANTIYF.

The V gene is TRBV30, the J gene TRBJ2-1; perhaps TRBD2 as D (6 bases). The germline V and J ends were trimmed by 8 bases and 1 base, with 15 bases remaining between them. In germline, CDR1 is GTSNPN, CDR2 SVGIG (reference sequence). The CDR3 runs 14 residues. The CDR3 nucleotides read TGTGCCCGGACCGGGGGATGGTCCTACAATGAGCAGTTCTTC. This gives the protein CARTGGWSYNEQFF.

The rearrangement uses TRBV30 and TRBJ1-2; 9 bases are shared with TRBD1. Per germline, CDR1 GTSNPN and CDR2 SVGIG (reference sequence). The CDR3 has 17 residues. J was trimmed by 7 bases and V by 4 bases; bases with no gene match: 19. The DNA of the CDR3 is TGTGCCTGGACCTCTACACCCCCCCGGGACAGGGTATCTGGCTACACCTTC. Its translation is CAWTSTPPRDRVSGYTF. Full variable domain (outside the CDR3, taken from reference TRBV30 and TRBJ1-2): SQTIHQWPATLVQPVGSPLSLECTVEGTSNPNLYWYRQAAGRGLQLLFYSVGIGQISSEVPQNLSASRPQDRQFILSSKKLLLSDSGFYLCAWTSTPPRDRVSGYTFGSGTRLTVV.

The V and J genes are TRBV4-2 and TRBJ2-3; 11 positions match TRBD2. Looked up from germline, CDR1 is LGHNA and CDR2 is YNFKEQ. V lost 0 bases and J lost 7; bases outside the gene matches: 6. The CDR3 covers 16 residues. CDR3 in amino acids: CASSQEVSGGANTQYF. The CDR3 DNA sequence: TGTGCCAGCAGCCAAGAGGTTAGCGGGGGGGCGAATACGCAGTATTTT.

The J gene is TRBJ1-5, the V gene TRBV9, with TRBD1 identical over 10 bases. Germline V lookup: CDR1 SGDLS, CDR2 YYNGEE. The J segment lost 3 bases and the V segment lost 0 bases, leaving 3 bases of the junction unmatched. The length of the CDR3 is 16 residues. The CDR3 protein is CASSVGGQGINQPQHF. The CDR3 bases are TGTGCCAGCAGCGTAGGGGGACAGGGGATCAATCAGCCCCAGCATTTT.

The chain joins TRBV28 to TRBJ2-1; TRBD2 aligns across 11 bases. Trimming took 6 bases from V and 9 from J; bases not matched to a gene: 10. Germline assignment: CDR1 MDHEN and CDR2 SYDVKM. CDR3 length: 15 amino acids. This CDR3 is CASSRASGGRSEQFF. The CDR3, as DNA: TGTGCCAGCAGCCGTGCTAGCGGGGGGAGGAGTGAGCAGTTCTTC.